The 27 T cell receptor beta chains below come from one sample, sequenced in a study of CD8+ T cells in alopecia areata. RNA was isolated and reverse transcribed to cDNA, the sequencing template. Some clones are missing from TCRdb's copy, which holds only in-frame ones; the method was immunoSEQ multiplex PCR. The profile shows about 180,000 clones, 50% to 70% of them singletons. This specimen consisted of CD4+ T cells sorted from blood, obtained at week 0. The receptors were gathered from a human donor with alopecia areata.

The chain is built from TRBV10-2 and TRBJ2-5; D is perhaps TRBD1 (6 bases). V lost 3 bases and J lost 1, with 9 bases in between. The CDR3 consists of 14 residues. The V gene's germline CDR1 is WSHSY and CDR2 SAAADI. The CDR3 spells CASSEQGIQETQYF. CDR3 DNA sequence: TGCGCCAGCAGTGAACAGGGCATCCAAGAGACCCAGTACTTC.

Here the CDR3 DNA reads TGTGCCATCAGCCGGGACAGCTACGAGCAGTACTTC. Translated, it gives CAISRDSYEQYF. The gene calls are TRBV10-3 and TRBJ2-7, with TRBD1 identical over 7 bases. With V trimmed by 6 bases and J by 3 bases, 2 bases remained unmatched. This CDR3 spans 12 amino acids. Per germline, CDR1 ENHRY and CDR2 SYGVKD.

The V and J genes are TRBV25-1 and TRBJ2-2; 9 nucleotides agree with TRBD2. Looked up from germline, CDR1 is MGHDK and CDR2 is SYGVNS. The CDR3 has 15 residues. The junction had 6 bases not matched to a gene; V was cut back by 9 bases and J by 1 base. DNA of the CDR3: TGTGCCAGTACCCCTAGCGGGGTGAACACCGGGGAGCTGTTTTTT. It yields the protein CASTPSGVNTGELFF.

This clone was picked up a small number of times. The chain couples TRBV29-1 to TRBJ1-5, with TRBD1 matching over 10 bases. Germline V lookup: CDR1 SQVTM, CDR2 ANQGSEA. The CDR3 contains 15 residues. After removal of 6 bases from V and 2 bases from J, the junction contained 7 bases not matched to a gene. CDR3 region: CSVLTGGFGNQPQHF. CDR3 sequence (DNA): TGCAGCGTCTTGACAGGGGGCTTCGGCAATCAGCCCCAGCATTTT. Variable domain in full (rest from reference TRBV29-1 and TRBJ1-5): SAVISQKPSRDICQRGTSLTIQCQVDSQVTMMFWYRQQPGQSLTLIATANQGSEATYESGFVIDKFPISRPNLTFSTLTVSNMSPEDSSIYLCSVLTGGFGNQPQHFGDGTRLSIL.

This chain joins TRBV11-2 and TRBJ2-2; tentatively, D is TRBD1 (6 bases). Trimming took off 8 bases at V and 2 bases at J, with 21 bases between the two ends. The CDR3 is made up of 17 amino acids. The V gene's germline CDR1 is SGHAT and CDR2 FQNNGV. The CDR3 nucleotides read TGTGCCAGCGCTTACAACCGAGGGGGTACTAACACCGGGGAGCTGTTTTTT. Its protein product is CASAYNRGGTNTGELFF.

This clone has just a few counts. The chain is built from TRBV2 and TRBJ1-2; a possible D gene is TRBD1 (5 bases). The CDR3 covers 13 residues. V was shortened by 7 bases and J by 3 bases, with 12 bases between the two germline ends. Germline values: CDR1 SNHLY, CDR2 FYNNEI. CDR3 coding DNA: TGTGCCAGCATAGGGACCCAGGACTATGGCTACACCTTC. It is translated as CASIGTQDYGYTF.

The genes are TRBV29-1 and TRBJ1-2; TRBD1 aligns across 9 bases. CDR3 length equals 13 residues. CDR1 is SQVTM, CDR2 ANQGSEA, per germline. V lost 4 bases to trimming and J lost 4 bases; unmatched junction nucleotides: 4. In DNA, the CDR3 is TGCAGCGTTGCTCAGGGACAGGGCTATGGCTACACCTTC. It codes for CSVAQGQGYGYTF. Full variable domain (missing parts from reference TRBV29-1 and TRBJ1-2): SAVISQKPSRDICQRGTSLTIQCQVDSQVTMMFWYRQQPGQSLTLIATANQGSEATYESGFVIDKFPISRPNLTFSTLTVSNMSPEDSSIYLCSVAQGQGYGYTFGSGTRLTVV.

The V and J genes are TRBV2 and TRBJ2-7, with TRBD1 as a possible D gene (5 bases). Trimming shortened V by 4 bases and J by 3 bases, and 7 bases separated the two germline ends. This CDR3 is 12 amino acids long. Germline V lookup: CDR1 SNHLY, CDR2 FYNNEI. CDR3 coding DNA: TGTGCCAGCAGTGCGACAGACTACGAGCAGTACTTC. Translated, it gives CASSATDYEQYF.

V usage is TRBV4-1 and J usage is TRBJ1-6, with D hard to call. From germline, CDR1 is MGHRA and CDR2 YSYEKL. Trimming pared 1 base from V and 8 bases from J, leaving 18 bases between. The CDR3 loop spans 17 amino acids. The CDR3 bases are TGCGCCAGCAGCCAAGTGCGGAAACGGGCCGCGGATTCACCCCTCCACTTT. Translation gives CASSQVRKRAADSPLHF.

The V call is TRBV5-1, the J call TRBJ2-7; the D gene is possibly TRBD2 (6 bases). The V and J ends lost 7 bases and 1 base respectively, with 9 bases between them. Germline CDR1 and CDR2: SGHRS and YFSETQ. The CDR3 is 12 amino acids. The CDR3 nucleotides read TGCGCCAGCGCCGCGGGGTCCTACGAGCAGTACTTC. Translating it yields CASAAGSYEQYF. The full variable domain, with the rest looked up from reference TRBV5-1 and TRBJ2-7, is KAGVTQTPRYLIKTRGQQVTLSCSPISGHRSVSWYQQTPGQGLQFLFEYFSETQRNKGNFPGRFSGRQFSNSRSEMNVSTLELGDSALYLCASAAGSYEQYFGPGTRLTVT.

The chain is built from TRBV29-1 and TRBJ2-2; D not resolved. Germline assignment: CDR1 SQVTM and CDR2 ANQGSEA. V dropped 4 bases and J dropped 4 bases, with 13 bases sitting between them. The CDR3 covers 14 residues. CDR3 nucleotide sequence: TGCAGCGTTGGAAGCGCAGGACGCACCGGGGAGCTGTTTTTT. This translates into CSVGSAGRTGELFF.

To note about this clone: The germline gene is not matched at one end of the junction; a read error may be the cause. The chain couples TRBV19 to TRBJ2-2; D might be TRBD1 or TRBD2, each matching 5 bases. CDR3 size: 12 residues. Germline V CDR1 and CDR2: LNHDA, SQIVND (reference sequence). The CDR3 coding sequence is TGCGGCGTCGGGGCGGGCGGCGGGGAGCTGTTTTTT. It yields the protein CGVGAGGGELFF.

The CDR3 loop reads CSVGVGGLGYEQYF. The CDR3, as DNA: TGCAGCGTTGGAGTCGGGGGGCTAGGATACGAGCAGTACTTC. The V call is TRBV29-1, the J call TRBJ2-7, with D tentatively TRBD2 (7 bases). V was trimmed by 4 bases and J by 4 bases, leaving 17 bases between them. CDR1 SQVTM and CDR2 ANQGSEA come from the germline V gene. The CDR3 covers 14 residues.

The chain is built from TRBV29-1 and TRBJ2-7; D may correspond to TRBD1 or TRBD2 (5 bases each). The CDR3 spans 13 residues. CDR1 SQVTM and CDR2 ANQGSEA come from the germline V gene. V lost 4 bases, J lost 2 bases, and 12 bases lay in between. CDR3 loop: CSVVGVSPYEQYF. The CDR3, as DNA: TGCAGCGTTGTGGGGGTTAGCCCCTACGAGCAGTACTTC.

The chain has TRBV4-2 and TRBJ2-5, with a possible D match to TRBD2 (7 bases). There are 15 residues in the CDR3. Germline CDR1 is LGHNA and CDR2 is YNFKEQ. Deletions cut 0 bases from V and 4 bases from J, with 12 bases between. The CDR3 coding sequence is TGTGCCAGCAGCCAAGACGGGGGGCTAATAGAGACCCAGTACTTC. Translation gives CASSQDGGLIETQYF.

DNA of the CDR3: TGTGCCAGCAGCTTAATCAATGGGACCCAGTACTTC. This gives the protein CASSLINGTQYF. The chain employs TRBV7-9 and TRBJ2-5; D remains ambiguous. There are 12 residues in the CDR3. The V gene's germline CDR1 is SEHNR and CDR2 FQNEAQ (reference sequence). Trimming took 2 bases from V and 7 from J, leaving 8 bases between them.

This clone occurred a few times. This sequence joins TRBV7-9 and TRBJ1-5; D remains unclear. V was shortened by 4 bases and J by 2 bases, with 9 bases between the two germline ends. Germline assignment: CDR1 SEHNR and CDR2 FQNEAQ (reference sequence). The CDR3 runs 14 residues. CDR3 in DNA: TGTGCCAGCAGCTCTGAACATCGCAATCAGCCCCAGCATTTT. The encoded protein is CASSSEHRNQPQHF. Using reference TRBV7-9 and TRBJ1-5 for the parts outside the CDR3, the full variable domain is DTGVSQNPRHKITKRGQNVTFRCDPISEHNRLYWYRQTLGQGPEFLTYFQNEAQLEKSRLLSDRFSAERPKGSFSTLEIQRTEQGDSAMYLCASSSEHRNQPQHFGDGTRLSIL.

The V and J genes are TRBV28 and TRBJ1-6, with D perhaps TRBD1 (6 bases). There are 14 residues in the CDR3. CDR1 is MDHEN, CDR2 SYDVKM, per germline. Trimming took off 7 bases at V and 10 bases at J, with 17 bases between the two ends. The DNA for the CDR3 is TGTGCCAGCAACAACAGGGCCATCGGATCACCCCTCCACTTT. Amino acids: CASNNRAIGSPLHF.

The table lists this clone with a few counts. The chain links TRBV29-1 to TRBJ2-7; D is perhaps TRBD2 (5 bases). CDR1 is SQVTM, CDR2 ANQGSEA, per germline. The CDR3 totals 14 residues. The germline V and J ends were trimmed by 8 bases and 3 bases, with 20 bases remaining between them. In DNA form, the CDR3 reads TGCAGCCAATACGACGGAGGCTCCCTCTACGAGCAGTACTTC. Its protein product is CSQYDGGSLYEQYF.

J is TRBJ1-2 and V is TRBV5-4; D unresolved. This CDR3 comprises 14 residues. Between the trimmed V and J ends, which lost 0 bases and 2 bases, there was a span of 8 bases. CDR1 is SGHNT and CDR2 is YYREEE in the germline V gene (reference sequence). CDR3 in amino acids: CASSLGVENYGYTF. The CDR3 region has the DNA TGTGCCAGCAGCTTGGGAGTGGAGAACTATGGCTACACCTTC.

Points on this clone: Other DNA sequences in this specimen translate into the identical CDR3. J is TRBJ2-3 and V is TRBV30; TRBD2 is a possible D gene (5 bases). This CDR3 comprises 12 residues. V lost 5 bases and J lost 1, with 7 bases in between. The germline CDR1 and CDR2 sequences are GTSNPN and SVGIG (reference sequence). CDR3 region: CAWSGGTDTQYF. In nucleotides, the CDR3 is TGTGCCTGGTCCGGGGGCACAGATACGCAGTATTTT.

This clone appeared a single time. The chain joins TRBV6-5 to TRBJ2-7, with TRBD2 matching 10 bases. V shed 6 bases, J shed 6 bases, and the junction held 2 bases outside the gene matches. This CDR3 is 12 amino acids long. Germline lookup yields CDR1 MNHEY and CDR2 SVGAGI. The CDR3 DNA follows: TGTGCCAGCAGCAGGACTAGCGGCGAGCAGTACTTC. Protein product: CASSRTSGEQYF.

This clone occurred a few times. The chain is built from TRBV7-9 and TRBJ1-1; D gene uncertain. The germline V gene encodes CDR1 SEHNR and CDR2 FQNEAQ (reference sequence). This CDR3 spans 12 amino acids. The V end lost 1 base, the J end lost 10 bases, and 10 bases lay between the germline ends. The CDR3 loop is CASSLGSRGAFF. The CDR3 DNA sequence: TGTGCCAGCAGCTTAGGGTCCCGTGGAGCTTTCTTT.

The chain links TRBV29-1 to TRBJ2-2; 13 nucleotides line up with TRBD2. Per germline, CDR1 SQVTM and CDR2 ANQGSEA. J lost 7 bases, V lost 7 bases, and 9 bases had no gene match. The CDR3 is 15 amino acids. Here the CDR3 reads CSGKLAGGHSGELFF. CDR3 bases: TGCAGCGGAAAACTAGCGGGGGGGCATAGCGGGGAGCTGTTTTTT.

The chain recombines TRBV11-2 with TRBJ2-5, with 8 bases identical to TRBD1. J gave up 5 bases and V 5 bases, and 10 bases lay outside the gene matches. CDR1 and CDR2 (germline): SGHAT, FQNNGV. The CDR3 consists of 15 residues. The CDR3 DNA follows: TGTGCCAGCAGCCCCCCCCGACAGGGGCTGGAGACCCAGTACTTC. Translated: CASSPPRQGLETQYF.

The gene calls are TRBV11-2 and TRBJ2-7; TRBD2 aligns across 13 bases. The germline CDR1 and CDR2 sequences are SGHAT and FQNNGV. With 2 bases clipped from V and 4 bases from J, the junction kept 5 bases outside the gene matches. This CDR3 spans 16 amino acids. DNA of the CDR3: TGTGCCAGCAGCTTAATGGGACTAGCGGGGCTTTACGAGCAGTACTTC. Its protein is CASSLMGLAGLYEQYF.

The rearrangement uses TRBV11-2 and TRBJ2-7; a weak D match, TRBD2 (5 bases). V gave up 1 base and J gave up 2 bases, with 9 bases separating them. The length of the CDR3 is 14 residues. CDR1 is SGHAT, CDR2 FQNNGV, per germline. Here the CDR3 reads CASSLVPGAYEQYF. The DNA for the CDR3 is TGTGCCAGCAGCTTAGTTCCCGGGGCCTACGAGCAGTACTTC.